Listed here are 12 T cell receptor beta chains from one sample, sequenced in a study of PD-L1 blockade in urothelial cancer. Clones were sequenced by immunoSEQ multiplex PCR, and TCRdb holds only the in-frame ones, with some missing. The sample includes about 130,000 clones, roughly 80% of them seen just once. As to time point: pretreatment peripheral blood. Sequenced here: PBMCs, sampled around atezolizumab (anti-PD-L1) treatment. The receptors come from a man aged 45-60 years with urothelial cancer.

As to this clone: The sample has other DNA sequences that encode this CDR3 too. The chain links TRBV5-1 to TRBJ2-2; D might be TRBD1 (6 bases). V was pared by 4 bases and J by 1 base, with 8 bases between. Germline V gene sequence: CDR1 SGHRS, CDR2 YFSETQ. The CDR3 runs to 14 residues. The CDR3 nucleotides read TGCGCCAGCAGCCTGGGACAGAACACCGGGGAGCTGTTTTTT. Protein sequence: CASSLGQNTGELFF.

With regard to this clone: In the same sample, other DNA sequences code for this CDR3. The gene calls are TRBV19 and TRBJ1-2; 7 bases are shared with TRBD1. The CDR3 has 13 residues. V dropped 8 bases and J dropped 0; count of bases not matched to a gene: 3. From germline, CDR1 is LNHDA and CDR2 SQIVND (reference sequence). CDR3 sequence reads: CASRDRANYGYTF. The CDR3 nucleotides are TGTGCCAGTCGAGACAGGGCTAACTATGGCTACACCTTC.

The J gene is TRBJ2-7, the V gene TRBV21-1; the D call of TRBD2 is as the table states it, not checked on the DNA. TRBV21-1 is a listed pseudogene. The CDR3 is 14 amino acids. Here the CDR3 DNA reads TGTGCCAGCAGCAAGGTTGCGGGAGTCTACGAGCAGTACTTC. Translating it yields CASSKVAGVYEQYF.

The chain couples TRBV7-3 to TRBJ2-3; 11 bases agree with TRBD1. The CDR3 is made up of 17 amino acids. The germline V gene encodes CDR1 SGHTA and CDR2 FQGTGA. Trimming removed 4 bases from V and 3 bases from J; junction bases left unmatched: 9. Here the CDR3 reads CASSYHGQGARTDTQYF. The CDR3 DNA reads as TGTGCCAGCAGCTACCACGGACAGGGGGCGAGGACAGATACGCAGTATTTT.

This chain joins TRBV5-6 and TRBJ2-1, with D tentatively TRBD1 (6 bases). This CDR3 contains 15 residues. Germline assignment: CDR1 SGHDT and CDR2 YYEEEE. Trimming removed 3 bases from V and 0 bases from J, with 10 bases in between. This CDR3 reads CASSSGESSYNEQFF. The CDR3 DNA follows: TGTGCCAGCAGCTCAGGGGAGAGCTCCTACAATGAGCAGTTCTTC.

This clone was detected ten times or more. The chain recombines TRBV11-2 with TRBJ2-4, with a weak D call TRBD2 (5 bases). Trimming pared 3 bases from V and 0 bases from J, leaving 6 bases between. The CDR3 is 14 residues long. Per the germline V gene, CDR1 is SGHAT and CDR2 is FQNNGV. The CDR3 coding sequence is TGTGCCAGCAGCTTTGAGGGAGCCAAAAACATTCAGTACTTC. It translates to CASSFEGAKNIQYF. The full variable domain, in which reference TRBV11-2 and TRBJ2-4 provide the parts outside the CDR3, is EAGVAQSPRYKIIEKRQSVAFWCNPISGHATLYWYQQILGQGPKLLIQFQNNGVVDDSQLPKDRFSAERLKGVDSTLKIQPAKLEDSAVYLCASSFEGAKNIQYFGAGTRLSVL.

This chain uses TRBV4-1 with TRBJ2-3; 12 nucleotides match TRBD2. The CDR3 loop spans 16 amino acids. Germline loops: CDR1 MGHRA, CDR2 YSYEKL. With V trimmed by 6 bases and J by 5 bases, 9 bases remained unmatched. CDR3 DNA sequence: TGCGCCAGCAGTCAGGGACCGGGACTAGCGGGAGATACGCAGTATTTT. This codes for CASSQGPGLAGDTQYF.

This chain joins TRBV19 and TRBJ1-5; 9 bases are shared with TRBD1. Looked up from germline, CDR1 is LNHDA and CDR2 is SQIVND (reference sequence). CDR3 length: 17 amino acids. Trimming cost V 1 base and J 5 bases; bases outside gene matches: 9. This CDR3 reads CASSIAEYRGRDQPQHF. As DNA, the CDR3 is TGTGCCAGTAGTATAGCCGAATACAGGGGGCGCGATCAGCCCCAGCATTTT.

CDR3 coding DNA: TGTGCCAGCAGCGTAACTGGTTGGTCTGGAAACACCATATATTTT. It specifies CASSVTGWSGNTIYF. V usage is TRBV9 and J usage is TRBJ1-3; D unclear. Trimming removed 1 base from V and 1 base from J, with 9 bases in between. The CDR3 totals 15 residues. Germline CDR1 and CDR2: SGDLS and YYNGEE.

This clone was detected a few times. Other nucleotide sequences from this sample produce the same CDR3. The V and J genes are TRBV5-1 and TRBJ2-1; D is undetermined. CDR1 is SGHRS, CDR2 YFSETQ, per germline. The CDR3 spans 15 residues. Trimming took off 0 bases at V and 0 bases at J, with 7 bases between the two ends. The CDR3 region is CASSLARSSYNEQFF. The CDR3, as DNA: TGCGCCAGCAGCTTGGCGCGGAGCTCCTACAATGAGCAGTTCTTC.

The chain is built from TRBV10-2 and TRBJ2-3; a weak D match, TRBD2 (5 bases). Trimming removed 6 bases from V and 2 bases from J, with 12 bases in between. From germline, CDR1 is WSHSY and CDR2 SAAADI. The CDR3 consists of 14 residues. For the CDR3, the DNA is TGCGCCAGCAGCGAGGGCCCTCCCACAGATACGCAGTATTTT. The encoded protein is CASSEGPPTDTQYF.

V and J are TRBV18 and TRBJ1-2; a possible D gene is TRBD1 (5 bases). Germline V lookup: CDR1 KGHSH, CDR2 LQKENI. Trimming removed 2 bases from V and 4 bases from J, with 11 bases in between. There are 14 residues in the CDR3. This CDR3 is CASSPGASGYGYTF. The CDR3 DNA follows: TGTGCCAGCTCACCAGGGGCCTCCGGCTATGGCTACACCTTC.